These 18 T cell receptor beta chains came from one sample sequenced in a study of cytomegalovirus exposure and HLA in healthy donors. The PCR used 60 Vbeta and 13 Jbeta primers. The assay was immunoSEQ multiplex PCR, and TCRdb's table has in-frame clones only and misses some. The repertoire has roughly 200,000 clones, more than 70% of them found once; the top ten carry 1.7%. The source material was PBMCs. These receptors originate from a man in his forties or fifties in good health and CMV-seropositive.

This clone showed up just a few times. The chain is built from TRBV9 and TRBJ1-3; 8 nucleotides align to TRBD1. This CDR3 is 17 amino acids long. In germline, CDR1 is SGDLS, CDR2 YYNGEE. V was clipped by 3 bases and J by 0 bases; unmatched bases: 8. The CDR3 DNA reads as TGTGCCAGCAGCGGCCCGGACAGGGTCCTCTCTGGAAACACCATATATTTT. Translation: CASSGPDRVLSGNTIYF.

The chain combines TRBV25-1 with TRBJ2-3, with 7 nucleotides matching TRBD1. The CDR3 has 14 residues. Germline V CDR1 and CDR2: MGHDK, SYGVNS. J gave up 2 bases and V 8 bases, and 7 bases lay outside the gene matches. The CDR3 is CASRNDRDTDTQYF. For the CDR3, the DNA is TGTGCCAGCCGAAACGACAGGGACACAGATACGCAGTATTTT. The full variable domain, with the rest looked up from reference TRBV25-1 and TRBJ2-3, is EADIYQTPRYLVIGTGKKITLECSQTMGHDKMYWYQQDPGMELHLIHYSYGVNSTEKGDLSSESTVSRIRTEHFPLTLESARPSHTSQYLCASRNDRDTDTQYFGPGTRLTVL.

This clone was counted once. The CDR3 region has the DNA TGTGCCAGCAGCACCCCCGCGGCAGGGGGCTTTTACGAGCAGTACTTC. Its translation is CASSTPAAGGFYEQYF. V is TRBV28 and J is TRBJ2-7; TRBD1 matches 8 bases. The CDR3 loop spans 16 amino acids. Germline CDR1 MDHEN, CDR2 SYDVKM. V shed 6 bases, J shed 4 bases, and the junction held 14 bases outside the gene matches.

J is TRBJ1-5 and V is TRBV30; D ambiguous. The CDR3 is 14 amino acids. The ends were cut back, 0 bases at V and 7 bases at J, with 13 bases in the middle. Germline CDR1 is GTSNPN and CDR2 is SVGIG (reference sequence). CDR3 nucleotide sequence: TGTGCCTGGAGTGTAGAGGCCGCGGGGCAGCCCCAGCATTTT. Amino acids: CAWSVEAAGQPQHF.

This clone came up once. This sequence joins TRBV4-3 and TRBJ2-3; D gene uncertain. Deletions cut 0 bases from V and 2 bases from J, with 9 bases between. The CDR3 is made up of 15 amino acids. CDR1 is LGHNA, CDR2 YSLEER, per germline. The CDR3 is CASSQESVLTDTQYF. The DNA for the CDR3 is TGCGCCAGCAGCCAAGAGTCTGTCCTCACAGATACGCAGTATTTT.

CDR3 amino acids: CAISESRTGGLETQYF. In DNA, the CDR3 is TGTGCCATCAGTGAGTCGCGGACAGGGGGCTTAGAGACCCAGTACTTC. The gene calls are TRBV10-3 and TRBJ2-5; 11 positions agree with TRBD1. The germline V gene encodes CDR1 ENHRY and CDR2 SYGVKD. V dropped 0 bases and J dropped 4; count of bases not matched to a gene: 4. CDR3 size: 16 residues.

The V and J genes are TRBV5-5 and TRBJ1-1; 7 bases fit TRBD1. Trimming took 2 bases from V and 2 from J; bases not matched to a gene: 3. CDR3 length: 14 amino acids. Germline CDR1 and CDR2: SGHKS and YYEKEE (reference sequence). CDR3: CASSFAGGNTEAFF. CDR3 coding DNA: TGTGCCAGCAGCTTCGCAGGGGGAAACACTGAAGCTTTCTTT.

The chain joins TRBV5-1 to TRBJ2-7; TRBD2 aligns across 10 bases. The ends lost 1 base at V and 3 bases at J; junction bases unmatched: 1. This CDR3 is built from 14 residues. From germline, CDR1 is SGHRS and CDR2 YFSETQ. The CDR3 protein is CASSLTSGIYEQYF. CDR3 in DNA: TGCGCCAGCAGCTTGACTAGCGGGATCTACGAGCAGTACTTC.

V gene TRBV10-3 combines with J gene TRBJ1-2; no clear D gene. V was pared by 5 bases and J by 7 bases, with 8 bases between. The CDR3 extends over 11 amino acids. Germline V gene sequence: CDR1 ENHRY, CDR2 SYGVKD. In nucleotides, the CDR3 is TGTGCCATCAGTCCCCTGTCTGGCTACACCTTC. It encodes CAISPLSGYTF.

The sample holds a few counts of this clone. The V call is TRBV11-2, the J call TRBJ2-7; 8 positions match TRBD2. The germline V gene has CDR1 SGHAT and CDR2 FQNNGV. This CDR3 is 16 amino acids long. V shed 1 base and J 2 bases; nucleotides not matched to a gene: 7. The CDR3 loop is CASSLAPREGTYEQYF. DNA of the CDR3: TGTGCCAGCAGCTTAGCTCCCCGGGAGGGCACCTACGAGCAGTACTTC.

The rearrangement uses TRBV30 and TRBJ1-5; the D gene is possibly TRBD1 (6 bases). Trimming left V 4 bases short and J 5 bases short, with 12 bases between. CDR1 is GTSNPN and CDR2 is SVGIG in the germline V gene (reference sequence). The CDR3 contains 13 residues. CDR3 amino acids: CAWTGGHDQPQHF. The CDR3 DNA follows: TGTGCCTGGACGGGGGGACATGATCAGCCCCAGCATTTT.

The genes are TRBV9 and TRBJ1-4; D is unresolved. Germline V gene sequence: CDR1 SGDLS, CDR2 YYNGEE. The CDR3 totals 16 residues. V lost 1 base to trimming and J lost 3 bases, with 13 bases between them. CDR3 sequence reads: CASSVSGSPSNEKLFF. CDR3 nucleotide sequence: TGTGCCAGCAGCGTATCGGGGAGCCCTTCTAATGAAAAACTGTTTTTT.

J is TRBJ2-3 and V is TRBV20-1; no clear D. V gave up 2 bases and J gave up 3 bases, with 3 bases separating them. Looked up from germline, CDR1 is DFQATT and CDR2 is SNEGSKA (reference sequence). This CDR3 is built from 11 residues. CDR3 protein: CSARQTDTQYF. The CDR3 nucleotides are TGCAGTGCTAGACAGACAGATACGCAGTATTTT.

The DNA of the CDR3 is TGTGCCAGCAGCTTAGAGACGGGAGGGAGCACAGATACGCAGTATTTT. Encoded protein: CASSLETGGSTDTQYF. The rearrangement uses TRBV13 and TRBJ2-3; TRBD2 aligns across 8 bases. The germline gives CDR1 PRHDT, CDR2 FYEKMQ (reference sequence). This CDR3 contains 16 residues. Unmatched junction bases numbered 3, after V lost 1 base and J lost 0 bases.

The J gene is TRBJ1-1, the V gene TRBV11-2; perhaps TRBD1 as D (6 bases). Trimming shortened V by 7 bases and J by 4 bases, and 16 bases separated the two germline ends. Germline values: CDR1 SGHAT, CDR2 FQNNGV. There are 14 residues in the CDR3. CDR3 nucleotide sequence: TGTGCCAGCAAGAGTACAGGGCAGGCCACTGAAGCTTTCTTT. Amino acids: CASKSTGQATEAFF.

Notes on this clone: The same CDR3 also results from other DNA sequences found in this sample. This rearrangement joins TRBV2 to TRBJ2-3, with D perhaps matching TRBD2 (6 bases). This CDR3 is 15 amino acids long. CDR1 SNHLY and CDR2 FYNNEI come from the germline V gene. With 3 bases removed from V and 4 bases from J, the gap between germline ends came to 14 bases. CDR3 DNA: TGTGCCAGCAGTGAGGGGGGAGGCGGCCCAGATACGCAGTATTTT. This encodes CASSEGGGGPDTQYF. Together with reference TRBV2 and TRBJ2-3, the CDR3 gives the full variable domain: EPEVTQTPSHQVTQMGQEVILRCVPISNHLYFYWYRQILGQKVEFLVSFYNNEISEKSEIFDDQFSVERPDGSNFTLKIRSTKLEDSAMYFCASSEGGGGPDTQYFGPGTRLTVL.

CDR3 sequence: CASSPLGTGGENYGYTF. The CDR3 nucleotides read TGCGCCAGCAGCCCTCTGGGGACAGGGGGAGAGAACTATGGCTACACCTTC. The V call is TRBV5-1, the J call TRBJ1-2; 11 bases agree with TRBD1. Unmatched junction bases numbered 10, after V lost 4 bases and J lost 2 bases. The CDR3 extends over 17 amino acids. Per germline, CDR1 SGHRS and CDR2 YFSETQ.

The gene calls are TRBV29-1 and TRBJ1-1, with D uncertain. Trimming took off 6 bases at V and 0 bases at J, with 14 bases between the two ends. Germline V gene lookup returns CDR1 SQVTM and CDR2 ANQGSEA. The CDR3 runs 14 residues. The CDR3 protein is CSVPHRGLNTEAFF. CDR3 nucleotide sequence: TGCAGCGTCCCCCACCGGGGATTGAACACTGAAGCTTTCTTT.